Below, 15 T cell receptor beta chains from the same sample are listed, as sequenced in a study of response to subunit inactivated influenza vaccine. TCRdb called the RT-PCR reads again in MiXCR, with one record for every CDR3 protein. The sample yields about 520,000 distinct CDR3 sequences, around 25% seen once. This sample comprised CD4+ T cells sorted from PBMCs, obtained approximately 5 days after vaccination. Receptor source: a man in his fifties or sixties who received an inactivated influenza vaccine.

The gene calls are TRBV2 and TRBJ1-5, with TRBD1 identical over 11 bases. CDR1 SNHLY and CDR2 FYNNEI come from the germline V gene. The CDR3 is 14 residues long. V gave up 6 bases and J gave up 7 bases; unmatched junction bases: 5. The CDR3: CASSTGQGGQPQHF. The CDR3 bases are TGTGCCAGCAGCACGGGACAGGGGGGGCAGCCCCAGCATTTT.

In its sample, this clonotype was seen a few times. The chain carries TRBV10-3 and TRBJ2-3; the D is unclear. V was pared by 3 bases and J by 0 bases, with 10 bases between. The length of the CDR3 is 15 residues. Per germline, CDR1 ENHRY and CDR2 SYGVKD. The CDR3 sequence: CAISEGPSSTDTQYF. DNA of the CDR3: TGTGCCATCAGTGAAGGTCCGTCTAGCACAGATACGCAGTATTTT.

This chain uses TRBV10-3 with TRBJ2-7; maybe TRBD1 (6 bases). Germline loops: CDR1 ENHRY, CDR2 SYGVKD. V was cut by 6 bases and J by 6 bases, with 18 bases left in between. CDR3 length equals 14 residues. CDR3 sequence reads: CAISKQGQEAEQYF. The CDR3, as DNA: TGTGCCATCAGCAAACAGGGTCAGGAGGCCGAGCAGTACTTC.

V gene TRBV27 combines with J gene TRBJ2-5; D remains unclear. V lost 6 bases and J lost 1, with 12 bases in between. Germline loops: CDR1 MNHEY, CDR2 SMNVEV (reference sequence). This CDR3 is 14 amino acids long. The CDR3, as DNA: TGTGCCAGCAGCCGGCGGAGCGCCCAAGAGACCCAGTACTTC. Its protein is CASSRRSAQETQYF.

Here the CDR3 DNA reads TGTGCCAGCAGCTTAGCTAGTAGCAGTGAGCAGTACTTC. Translated: CASSLASSSEQYF. The chain recombines TRBV7-2 with TRBJ2-7; D not resolved. The V gene's germline CDR1 is SGHTA and CDR2 FQGNSA. The ends were cut back, 0 bases at V and 7 bases at J, with 10 bases in the middle. This CDR3 has 13 residues. Drawing the rest from reference TRBV7-2 and TRBJ2-7, the complete variable domain is GAGVSQSPSNKVTEKGKDVELRCDPISGHTALYWYRQSLGQGLEFLIYFQGNSAPDKSGLPSDRFSAERTGGSVSTLTIQRTQQEDSAVYLCASSLASSSEQYFGPGTRLTVT.

The genes are TRBV7-2 and TRBJ2-5; 7 bases fit TRBD1. The CDR3 has 15 residues. Germline loops: CDR1 SGHTA, CDR2 FQGNSA. Losses at the gene ends were 6 bases for V and 1 base for J; bases not matched to a gene: 8. CDR3 residues: CASSRRQGAQETQYF. The CDR3 nucleotides are TGTGCCAGCAGTCGAAGACAGGGCGCCCAAGAGACCCAGTACTTC. The full variable domain, with the rest looked up from reference TRBV7-2 and TRBJ2-5, is GAGVSQSPSNKVTEKGKDVELRCDPISGHTALYWYRQSLGQGLEFLIYFQGNSAPDKSGLPSDRFSAERTGGSVSTLTIQRTQQEDSAVYLCASSRRQGAQETQYFGPGTRLLVL.

The rearrangement links TRBV29-1 to TRBJ2-7; D possibly corresponds to TRBD2 (5 bases). The V end lost 4 bases, the J end lost 2 bases, and 12 bases lay between the germline ends. Germline-derived CDR1 and CDR2 are SQVTM and ANQGSEA. The CDR3 runs to 13 residues. The CDR3 DNA is TGCAGCGTTGTGAGGGCGCCGGCCTACGAGCAGTACTTC. Encoded protein: CSVVRAPAYEQYF.

This clonotype was seen a handful of times. The chain uses TRBV6-1 and TRBJ2-2, with 12 bases matching TRBD1. CDR3 length: 15 amino acids. Germline-derived CDR1 and CDR2 are MNHNS and SASEGT. Trimming at V came to 6 bases and at J to 8 bases, leaving 7 bases not matched to a gene. As DNA, the CDR3 is TGTGCCAGCAGCCGGGACAGGGGGCGACGGGGGGAGCTGTTTTTT. It is translated as CASSRDRGRRGELFF.

This clonotype was counted once. This chain links TRBV5-6 with TRBJ2-7; D is possibly TRBD1 (5 bases). In germline, CDR1 is SGHDT, CDR2 YYEEEE. The CDR3 length is 15 residues. Trimming pared 4 bases from V and 2 bases from J, leaving 16 bases between. CDR3: CASSPQGRSAYEQYF. The DNA for the CDR3 is TGTGCCAGCAGCCCTCAGGGAAGAAGCGCCTACGAGCAGTACTTC.

There are a few counts of this clonotype. A read error may produce the germline difference seen at one junction end. The chain employs TRBV7-7 and TRBJ2-7; D tentatively reads TRBD1 or TRBD2 (6 bases each). Germline-derived CDR1 and CDR2 are SSHAT and FNYEAQ (reference sequence). The CDR3 is 17 amino acids. The chain's CDR3 is CASSFTKGGNLSYEQYF. The CDR3 DNA reads TGTGCTAGCAGCTTCACGAAAGGGGGGAACCTCTCCTACGAGCAGTACTTC.

This clonotype was detected a few times. J is TRBJ1-1 and V is TRBV7-2, with 7 bases matching TRBD1. CDR1 is SGHTA, CDR2 FQGNSA, per germline. V was pared by 2 bases and J by 0 bases, with 9 bases of the junction left unmatched. This CDR3 comprises 17 residues. For the CDR3, the DNA is TGTGCCAGCAGCTTATGGGCAGGGGGACTCATGAACACTGAAGCTTTCTTT. Translated, it gives CASSLWAGGLMNTEAFF.

The chain joins TRBV29-1 to TRBJ2-3; D gene uncertain. Trimming left V 0 bases short and J 4 bases short, with 14 bases between. The length of the CDR3 is 15 residues. Germline CDR1 and CDR2: SQVTM and ANQGSEA. DNA of the CDR3: TGCAGCGTTGAAGATGCGCTAGTGGTCGCAGATACGCAGTATTTT. Translation gives CSVEDALVVADTQYF.

This clonotype was counted between two and nine times. This rearrangement joins TRBV5-1 to TRBJ2-3; TRBD1 aligns across 9 bases. The CDR3 has 16 amino acids. Germline trimming cut 1 base from V and 7 bases from J; bases unmatched to any gene: 10. Germline lookup yields CDR1 SGHRS and CDR2 YFSETQ. The CDR3 nucleotides read TGCGCCAGCAGCTTGTACGGGACAGGGAAAACAAATACGCAGTATTTT. Its protein product is CASSLYGTGKTNTQYF.

The chain combines TRBV4-1 with TRBJ1-1, with D perhaps matching TRBD1 (5 bases). CDR1 is MGHRA, CDR2 YSYEKL, per germline. CDR3 length: 16 amino acids. V was clipped by 3 bases and J by 5 bases, with 19 bases between them. The CDR3 DNA follows: TGCGCCAGCAGCCAGACGGTGGAGGGGCTTTTGACTGAAGCTTTCTTT. It is translated as CASSQTVEGLLTEAFF.

This sequence joins TRBV3-1 and TRBJ2-2; 10 bases fit TRBD2. With V trimmed by 1 base and J by 1 base, 3 bases remained unmatched. The CDR3 runs 17 residues. Germline loops: CDR1 LGHDT, CDR2 YNNKEL (reference sequence). For the CDR3, the DNA is TGTGCCAGCAGCCAAGGAATAGCGGGGGGGAACACCGGGGAGCTGTTTTTT. As protein: CASSQGIAGGNTGELFF.